The clone carrying this T cell receptor beta chain was counted many times. Antigen: not known. The CDR3 spans 13 residues. From germline, CDR1 is SGHTA and CDR2 FQGTGA. With V trimmed by 5 bases and J by 6 bases, 4 bases remained unmatched. The time point denotes: sample taken at primary tumor resection. There were 72 donors, all of them untreated patients with early-stage non-small cell lung cancer. Whole RNA obtained from tumor, nontumor lung or frozen PBMC underwent sequencing without sorting. TCR cDNA molecules each carried a unique molecular identifier. TCRdb re-analysed the 5' RACE reads in MiXCR, keeping a single row per CDR3 protein. The profile shows fewer than 11,000 distinct CDR3 sequences, around 12% of them singletons. The sample comes from a study of spatial heterogeneity in lung cancer. Study-level points and caveats: Expanded intratumoral alpha and beta TCR counts tracked tumor mutation counts.

Source: lung tumor tissue, taken at surgery. The rearrangement uses TRBV7-3 and TRBJ1-2; TRBD1 matches 9 bases. This TCR came from a male donor with early-stage non-small cell lung cancer. The CDR3 loop is CASSTRTGDGYTF. CDR3 nucleotide sequence: TGTGCCAGCAGCACACGGACAGGGGATGGCTACACCTTC.